The rows below give T cell receptor beta chains drawn from one sample of a study of glioma-infiltrating T cells. TCRdb fed the multiplex PCR reads into MiXCR, producing one record per CDR3 protein. The sample includes roughly 120,000 distinct CDR3 sequences, less than 30% of them seen just once. Material for sequencing was glioma tissue, nonneoplastic brain tissue, or PBMCs (not recorded which). The receptors were gathered from a human donor with low-grade glioma or glioblastoma, undergoing nonglioma brain surgery, or in good health (not recorded which). Each CDR3 is given with its conserved first and last residue. D genes are given only for firm matches. Only part of the rows carry a size: once, few, many, or a class if the clone is expanded.

D | J | size | V | DNA | CDR3
TRBD2 | TRBJ2-1 | . | TRBV12-3/TRBV12-4 | TGTGCCAGCAGTTCCCGAGGACTAGCGGGAGCCAATGAGCAGTTCTTC | CASSSRGLAGANEQFF
. | TRBJ2-2 | . | TRBV19 | TGTGCCAGTAGTACTATTGCCGGGACATTAGGCACCGGGGAGCTGTTTTTT | CASSTIAGTLGTGELFF
TRBD1 | TRBJ2-7 | many | TRBV4-3 | TGCGCCAGCAGCCAAGAAGGGTCAGGGGGCAGATACGAGCAGTACTTC | CASSQEGSGGRYEQYF
. | TRBJ1-1 | . | TRBV15 | TGTGCCACCAGCAGAGGGGAACGATCTGAAGACTTCTTT | CATSRGERSEDFF
TRBD2 | TRBJ2-1 | many | TRBV20-1 | TGCAGTGCTATTCCCGGGACTAGGGACAATGAGCAGTTCTTC | CSAIPGTRDNEQFF
. | TRBJ2-2 | many | TRBV2 | TGTGCCAGCGTTGTCGAGGAGAACACCGGGGAGCTGTTTTTT | CASVVEENTGELFF
. | TRBJ1-5 | . | TRBV7-2 | TGTGCCAGCCCGAGGGTTAGCAATCAGCCCCGGCATTTT | CASPRVSNQPRHF
TRBD1 | TRBJ2-3 | many | TRBV7-2 | TGTGCCAGCAGCCTTTGGGGGACAGCTAGCACAGATACGCAGTATTTT | CASSLWGTASTDTQYF
. | TRBJ2-7 | . | TRBV30 | TGTGCCTGGAGCGCCGACAGATACGTAAACCACGAGCAGTACTTC | CAWSADRYVNHEQYF
. | TRBJ2-2 | many | TRBV12-3/TRBV12-4 | TGTGCCAGCCGACCTAACACCGGGGAGCTGTTTTTT | CASRPNTGELFF
TRBD1 | TRBJ2-1 | few | TRBV12-3/TRBV12-4 | TGTGCCAGCACCAAAGGGACAGGAGCTTACAATGAGCAGTTCTTC | CASTKGTGAYNEQFF
TRBD1 | TRBJ1-5 | many | TRBV28 | TGTGCCAGCAGTTTGGGACAGGGGAGACAGCCCCAGCATTTT | CASSLGQGRQPQHF
TRBD2 | TRBJ2-1 | many | TRBV6-1 | TGTGCCAGCAGCACACCCCCTAGACTAGCGGGAGGATCGAATGAGCAGTTCTTC | CASSTPPRLAGGSNEQFF
TRBD1 | TRBJ1-1 | many | TRBV10-3 | TGTGCCATCAGGGGACAGGGGATGAACACTGAAGCTTTCTTT | CAIRGQGMNTEAFF
TRBD1 | TRBJ2-1 | many | TRBV4-3 | TGCGCCAGCAGCCAAGAACTAATCGGACAGGGGGTATACAATGAGCAGTTCTTC | CASSQELIGQGVYNEQFF
TRBD1 | TRBJ2-5 | many | TRBV20-1 | TGCAGCGTTGCCGGGACAGAAGAGACCCAGTACTTC | CSVAGTEETQYF
. | TRBJ2-2 | . | TRBV30 | TGTGCCTGGAGGAACCTATTCCCCGGGGAGCTGTTTTTT | CAWRNLFPGELFF
. | TRBJ2-7 | many | TRBV11-2 | TGTGCCAGCTGCCTCATGGCCCAGCTTCGGGAGCAGTACTTC | CASCLMAQLREQYF
TRBD2 | TRBJ2-1 | many | TRBV15 | TGTGCCACCAGACGGACTAGCGGGAGTTCGGATGAGCAGTTCTTC | CATRRTSGSSDEQFF
. | TRBJ1-1 | many | TRBV19 | TGTGCCAGTAGTATAGGAGGGCCTGAAGCTTTCTTT | CASSIGGPEAFF
. | TRBJ2-1 | . | TRBV30 | TGTGCCTGGACGGCCTTCGGCTACAATGAGCAGTTCTTC | CAWTAFGYNEQFF
TRBD2 | TRBJ2-1 | many | TRBV3-1 | TGTGCCAGCAGCCAAGACGCGGGAGCGGATGAGCAGTTCTTC | CASSQDAGADEQFF
. | TRBJ2-1 | . | TRBV7-8 | TGTGCCAGCAGCTTAGCGGGACTCACCTATGGGTCGGCTCCGGAGTTCTTC | CASSLAGLTYGSAPEFF
. | TRBJ1-1 | . | TRBV7-3 | TGTGCCAGCAGCTTAAGTAGAGAGAAAACTGAAGCTTTCTTT | CASSLSREKTEAFF
. | TRBJ1-1 | . | TRBV12-3/TRBV12-4 | TGTGCCAGCAGTTTCGCAGGGAACACTGAAGCTTTCTTT | CASSFAGNTEAFF
TRBD1 | TRBJ1-1 | . | TRBV5-4 | TGTGCCAGCAGATGGCGGGGACAGGGGGACGTGGCTTTCTTT | CASRWRGQGDVAFF
. | TRBJ2-7 | many | TRBV6-6 | TGTGCCAGCAGTTACAGGGAAGTAGGCGAGCAGTACTTC | CASSYREVGEQYF
TRBD1 | TRBJ1-1 | many | TRBV4-3 | TGCGCCAGTGACAGGGGTAGGTCGGCTTTCTTT | CASDRGRSAFF
TRBD1 | TRBJ2-7 | few | TRBV14 | TGTGCCAGCAGCCCGTCTGGGACAGGTCCCTACGAGCAGTACTTC | CASSPSGTGPYEQYF
. | TRBJ2-3 | many | TRBV20-1 | TGCAGTGCGATGCCTGCGACGGCCACAGATACGCAGTATTTT | CSAMPATATDTQYF
TRBD2 | TRBJ2-3 | many | TRBV7-2 | TGTGCCAGCAGCTTAGTTACCACCGCGGGAGGGCCACCAGATACGCAGTATTTT | CASSLVTTAGGPPDTQYF
. | TRBJ2-7 | many | TRBV7-2 | TGTGCCAGCAGCCAAGGTATCGGCTACGAGCAGTACTTC | CASSQGIGYEQYF
. | TRBJ2-6 | many | TRBV9 | TGTGCCAGCAGACCGCAGGGGTCTGGGGCCAACGTCCTGACTTTC | CASRPQGSGANVLTF
. | TRBJ1-5 | . | TRBV12-3/TRBV12-4 | TGTGCCAGCAGTTCCGAGGGGCATCAGCCCCAGCATTTT | CASSSEGHQPQHF
. | TRBJ2-7 | many | TRBV15 | TGTGCCACCAGCAGAGATGAGGGCGCCCCAGGTGCCTACGAGCAGTACTTC | CATSRDEGAPGAYEQYF
. | TRBJ2-7 | many | TRBV20-1 | TGCAGTGCTATCGCTGGGCCCTACTACGAGCAGTACTTC | CSAIAGPYYEQYF